This T cell receptor beta chain was captured in a study of cytomegalovirus exposure and HLA in healthy donors. Germline V lookup: CDR1 SGHTS, CDR2 YDEGEE. The CDR3 contains 13 residues. The V gene lost 5 bases and the J gene lost 10 bases, with 16 bases spanning the gap. Both 60 Vbeta primers and 13 Jbeta primers went into the PCR. The method was immunoSEQ multiplex PCR; TCRdb's version includes in-frame clones alone and lacks a portion of them. The sample has approximately 140,000 clones, around 79% seen once. The receptor was isolated from a human donor in good health. Sequenced material: PBMCs. The rearrangement uses TRBV5-8 and TRBJ2-1, with no clear D. The CDR3, as DNA: TGTGCCAGCAGACTCGGTCTTGGTCCCGAGCAGTTCTTC. It yields the protein CASRLGLGPEQFF.